The T cell receptor (beta chain) under discussion was sequenced for a study of regulatory T cells in long-lasting Graves disease. Study information: Newly diagnosed Graves' patients had under 3 months of antithyroid drugs. Overall study findings and caveats: New patients shared fewer public clonotypes (about 970) than persistent patients did (about 2,700).

Time point of the sample: newly diagnosed GD, antithyroid drugs for less than 3 months. Following extraction of RNA from PBMCs, that RNA was used to make the TCR library. V lost 5 bases, J lost 3 bases, and 14 bases lay in between. Germline values: CDR1 LNHDA, CDR2 SQIVND (reference sequence). The CDR3 has 15 amino acids. Turning to this clonotype: The antigen is not known.

Investigators prepared the TCR beta libraries by applying iRepertoire HTBI primers and Arm-PCR of CDR3 regions. TCRdb recomputed calls from the multiplex PCR reads with MiXCR, one row per CDR3 protein. The table has 200,000 to 250,000 distinct CDR3 sequences, roughly 21% seen once. The clonotype comes from a female donor with Graves disease. Material: peripheral blood mononuclear cells (PBMCs), obtained at new diagnosis, from a patient treated with antithyroid drugs. The J gene is TRBJ1-5, the V gene TRBV19, with TRBD1 as a possible D gene (5 bases). CDR3 coding DNA: TGTGCCAGTAGTCCCCATCGACAGCTCAATCAGCCCCAGCATTTT. Protein: CASSPHRQLNQPQHF.